This T cell receptor (beta chain) originates from a study of cytomegalovirus exposure and HLA in healthy donors. Whole-study findings and limits: Researchers catalogued approximately 170 TCR beta chains as cytomegalovirus-associated. Under in vitro conditions, three CMV-associated chains were confirmed as specific for CMV antigens.

Amplification used 60 Vbeta primers and 13 Jbeta primers. TCRdb's copy holds only in-frame clones and misses some; the assay was immunoSEQ multiplex PCR. The sample carries approximately 150,000 clones, roughly 80% recorded once. This clone was found once. The antigen is unknown. In germline, CDR1 is SEHNR, CDR2 FQNEAQ (reference sequence). The CDR3 length is 18 residues. V was pared by 1 base and J by 0 bases, with 11 bases of the junction left unmatched. The sequence was obtained from a man aged 18 to 30 in good health and CMV-seronegative. The sample was PBMCs. The V call is TRBV7-9, the J call TRBJ1-2; 7 bases agree with TRBD1. The CDR3 bases are TGTGCCAGCAGCTTAGGTCGGGAGAAGGGGGCTTCTAACTATGGCTACACCTTC. As protein: CASSLGREKGASNYGYTF.